Reported below is one T cell receptor beta chain. Sequencing used immunoSEQ multiplex PCR; TCRdb keeps in-frame clones, though not all of them. The table has about 73,000 clones, more than 90% seen once. The sample is drawn from a study of OX40 agonist ivuxolimab in advanced cancers. Germline V gene data show CDR1 as SGDLS and CDR2 as YYNGEE. The CDR3 has 15 residues. Trimming at V came to 0 bases and at J to 5 bases, leaving 5 bases not matched to a gene. The sequence was collected from an adult with an advanced solid tumor such as melanoma, head and neck, liver or kidney cancer. The V and J genes are TRBV9 and TRBJ2-5, with 9 bases fitting TRBD2. Sequencing was performed on CD4+ or CD8+ T cells sorted from blood, taken in a trial of the OX40 agonist ivuxolimab. CDR3 in amino acids: CASSVGGGARETQYF. The CDR3 nucleotides read TGTGCCAGCAGCGTAGGCGGGGGGGCGCGGGAGACCCAGTACTTC.